The present entry profiles one TCR beta chain with its context. Germline CDR1 is MNHEY and CDR2 is SMNVEV (reference sequence). This CDR3 has 15 amino acids. Trimming removed 3 bases at V and 5 bases at J, with 14 bases between. This entry belongs to a study of T cells after yellow fever vaccination. MiXCR was run by TCRdb on the 5' RACE reads, yielding one entry per CDR3 protein. The table has roughly 520,000 distinct CDR3 sequences, 20% to 25% seen once; the top ten hold approximately 16%. The TCR was taken from a man younger than 30 who received the YFV17D yellow fever vaccine. Sequenced here: PBMCs, sampled approximately 22 days after the first yellow fever vaccination. The J gene is TRBJ1-5, the V gene TRBV27; D perhaps matches TRBD1 (6 bases). The CDR3 reads CASSFSWGADQPQHF. The CDR3 region has the DNA TGTGCCAGCAGTTTTTCGTGGGGGGCTGATCAGCCCCAGCATTTT.